These 11 T cell receptor beta chains were all obtained from the same sample, sequenced in a study of identical twins. Via MiXCR, TCRdb re-called the 5' RACE reads, giving one row per CDR3 protein. Found here are around 1.7 million distinct CDR3 sequences, about 32% of them singletons; the top ten hold around 0.3%. What was sequenced was cord blood. The receptors stem from a newborn girl in good health.

The J gene is TRBJ2-4, the V gene TRBV20-1; TRBD1 aligns across 7 bases. Germline CDR1 and CDR2: DFQATT and SNEGSKA (reference sequence). There are 15 residues in the CDR3. J gave up 1 base and V 0 bases, and 3 bases lay outside the gene matches. The CDR3 region is CSARDLQGAKNIQYF. The CDR3 DNA reads as TGCAGTGCTAGAGATCTACAGGGGGCCAAAAACATTCAGTACTTC.

The chain links TRBV7-6 to TRBJ2-5; D possibly corresponds to TRBD2 (5 bases). The V gene's germline CDR1 is SGHVS and CDR2 FNYEAQ. V lost 2 bases and J 11 bases, leaving 15 bases between the germline ends. This CDR3 comprises 13 residues. The chain's CDR3 is CASSLTSQNEQYF. CDR3 DNA: TGTGCCAGCAGCTTAACTAGTCAAAATGAGCAGTACTTC. Filled out from reference TRBV7-6 and TRBJ2-5, the complete variable domain reads GAGVSQSPRYKVTKRGQDVALRCDPISGHVSLYWYRQALGQGPEFLTYFNYEAQQDKSGLPNDRFSAERPEGSISTLTIQRTEQRDSAMYRCASSLTSQNEQYFGPGTRLLVL.

The gene calls are TRBV7-8 and TRBJ2-3; D is unclear. This CDR3 is 16 amino acids long. CDR1 is SGHVS, CDR2 FQNEAQ, per germline. V lost 5 bases to trimming and J lost 0 bases, with 15 bases between them. CDR3 sequence (DNA): TGTGCCAGCAGCCCAGACCGTCTTCGTAGCACAGATACGCAGTATTTT. This gives the protein CASSPDRLRSTDTQYF.

This chain links TRBV2 with TRBJ2-3; 10 nucleotides line up with TRBD2. V dropped 5 bases and J dropped 3; count of bases not matched to a gene: 8. This CDR3 region has 16 residues. Germline loops: CDR1 SNHLY, CDR2 FYNNEI. The chain's CDR3 is CASSILAGEETDTQYF. DNA for the CDR3: TGTGCCAGCAGTATTCTAGCGGGAGAGGAGACAGATACGCAGTATTTT.

CDR3 sequence: CATSREGGPYNEQFF. The CDR3 bases are TGTGCCACCAGCAGAGAAGGGGGGCCCTACAATGAGCAGTTCTTC. The chain couples TRBV15 to TRBJ2-1; either TRBD1 or TRBD2 may fit D (6 bases each). The length of the CDR3 is 15 residues. V dropped 0 bases and J dropped 2 bases, with 8 bases sitting between them. CDR1 and CDR2 from the germline V gene are LNHNV and YYDKDF (reference sequence).

The chain has TRBV20-1 and TRBJ2-1; D possibly corresponds to TRBD2 (5 bases). The CDR3 is 14 residues long. CDR1 DFQATT and CDR2 SNEGSKA come from the germline V gene (reference sequence). Trimming shortened V by 1 base and J by 8 bases, and 15 bases separated the two germline ends. The CDR3 is CSARALAEIHEQFF. CDR3 nucleotide sequence: TGCAGTGCTAGAGCGCTAGCTGAGATCCATGAGCAGTTCTTC.

This clonotype occurred a few times. The chain has TRBV20-1 and TRBJ2-7; D is uncertain. This CDR3 comprises 11 residues. The V gene's germline CDR1 is DFQATT and CDR2 SNEGSKA (reference sequence). V lost 3 bases and J lost 6, with 9 bases in between. The CDR3 region is CSASLGFEQYF. DNA of the CDR3: TGCAGTGCTAGCCTAGGTTTCGAGCAGTACTTC.

This clonotype was observed many times. The chain joins TRBV5-6 to TRBJ2-7; D remains unclear. Trimming cost V 0 bases and J 6 bases, with 7 bases left between them. Germline CDR1 and CDR2: SGHDT and YYEEEE. The CDR3 sequence is 12 residues long. In DNA, the CDR3 is TGTGCCAGCAGCTTGGGTTTCCTCGAGCAGTACTTC. Its translation is CASSLGFLEQYF.

The V and J genes are TRBV9 and TRBJ2-7, with TRBD2 matching 7 bases. The germline V gene encodes CDR1 SGDLS and CDR2 YYNGEE. The CDR3 loop spans 12 amino acids. The V gene end was trimmed by 1 base and the J gene end by 7 bases; junction bases not matched to a gene: 2. CDR3 DNA: TGTGCCAGCAGCGTATCCGGGGGGGAGCAGTACTTC. Translation: CASSVSGGEQYF.

This chain uses TRBV5-1 with TRBJ2-7; D possibly corresponds to TRBD2 (6 bases). This CDR3 has 18 residues. From germline, CDR1 is SGHRS and CDR2 YFSETQ. V was cut by 0 bases and J by 1 base, with 20 bases left in between. The DNA for the CDR3 is TGCGCCAGCAGCTTGGAACTCTGGGGAGGCTTTTATTCCTACGAGCAGTACTTC. It encodes CASSLELWGGFYSYEQYF.

The chain recombines TRBV4-2 with TRBJ1-2, with TRBD1 identical over 8 bases. Germline lookup yields CDR1 LGHNA and CDR2 YNFKEQ. Trimming removed 0 bases from V and 8 bases from J; junction bases left unmatched: 14. The CDR3 runs to 17 residues. CDR3 in amino acids: CASSQEPRRGPERGYTF. CDR3 in DNA: TGTGCCAGCAGCCAAGAACCACGCAGGGGGCCTGAAAGGGGCTACACCTTC.